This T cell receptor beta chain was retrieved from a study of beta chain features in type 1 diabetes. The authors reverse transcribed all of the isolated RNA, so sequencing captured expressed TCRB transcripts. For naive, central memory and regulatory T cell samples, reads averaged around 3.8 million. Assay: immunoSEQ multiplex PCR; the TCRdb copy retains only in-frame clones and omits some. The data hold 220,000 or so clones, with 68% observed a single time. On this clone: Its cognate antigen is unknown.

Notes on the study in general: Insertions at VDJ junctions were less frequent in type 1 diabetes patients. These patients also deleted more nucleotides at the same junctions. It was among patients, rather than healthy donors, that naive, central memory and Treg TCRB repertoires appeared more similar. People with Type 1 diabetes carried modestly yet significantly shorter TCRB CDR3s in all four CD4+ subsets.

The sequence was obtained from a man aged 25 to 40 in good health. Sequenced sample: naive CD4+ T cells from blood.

The CDR3 DNA is TGTGCCAGCAGTTGGGGGGGGCGGACTCCCCAAGAGACCCAGTACTTC. This codes for CASSWGGRTPQETQYF. This rearrangement joins TRBV2 to TRBJ2-5, with D possibly matching TRBD2 (7 bases). The ends were cut back, 5 bases at V and 1 base at J, with 17 bases in the middle. The CDR3 loop spans 16 amino acids. The germline V gene has CDR1 SNHLY and CDR2 FYNNEI.